The T cell receptor (beta chain) under discussion was sequenced for a study of T cells expressing NK-cell markers. As for the study in general: From sorted CD3+CD56+NKG2C+, CD3+CD56+NKG2C- and CD3+CD56-NKG2C+ T cells came the TCR beta repertoires.

Points from the study as a whole: Each of about 6 donors carried dominant NKG2C+ clonotypes accounting for roughly 1.0-7.0% of CD8+ T cells.

TCRdb reprocessed the 5' RACE reads and stores each CDR3 protein as one record, lacking DNA. The listing records about 150,000 distinct CDR3 sequences. A note on this clonotype: Its target is not known.

This CDR3 is built from 14 residues. Sequencing was carried out using blood T cells: a sorted CD56 or NKG2C T cell subset, CD4+ or CD8+ T cells, or bulk PBMC T cells (not recorded which). The chain joins TRBV12-3 or TRBV12-4 to TRBJ1-5. This sequence was found in a man aged 18-69 years in good health. CDR3 protein: CASSYGVSNQPQHF.